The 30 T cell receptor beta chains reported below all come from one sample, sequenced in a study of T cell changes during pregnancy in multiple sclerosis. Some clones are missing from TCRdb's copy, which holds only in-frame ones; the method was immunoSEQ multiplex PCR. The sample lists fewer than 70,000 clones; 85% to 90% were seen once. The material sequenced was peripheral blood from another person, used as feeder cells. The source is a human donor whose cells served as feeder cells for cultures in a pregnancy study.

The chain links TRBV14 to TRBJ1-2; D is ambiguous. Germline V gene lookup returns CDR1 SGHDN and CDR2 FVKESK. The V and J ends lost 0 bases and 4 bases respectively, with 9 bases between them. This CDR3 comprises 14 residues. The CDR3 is CASSQETGFYGYTF. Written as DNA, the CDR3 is TGTGCCAGCAGCCAAGAGACGGGCTTCTATGGCTACACCTTC.

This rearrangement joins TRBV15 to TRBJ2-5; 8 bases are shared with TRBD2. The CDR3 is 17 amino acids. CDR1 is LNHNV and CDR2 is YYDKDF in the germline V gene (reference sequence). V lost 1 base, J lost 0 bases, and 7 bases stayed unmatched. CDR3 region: CATSRGTSQFYQETQYF. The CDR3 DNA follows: TGTGCCACCAGCAGAGGGACTAGCCAATTCTACCAAGAGACCCAGTACTTC.

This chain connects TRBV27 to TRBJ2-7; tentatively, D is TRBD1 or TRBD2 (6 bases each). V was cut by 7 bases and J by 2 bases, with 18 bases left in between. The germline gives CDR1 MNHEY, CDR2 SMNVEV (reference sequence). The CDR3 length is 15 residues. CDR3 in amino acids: CASTPGAGNTYEQYF. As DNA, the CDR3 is TGTGCCAGCACCCCGGGGGCTGGTAACACCTACGAGCAGTACTTC.

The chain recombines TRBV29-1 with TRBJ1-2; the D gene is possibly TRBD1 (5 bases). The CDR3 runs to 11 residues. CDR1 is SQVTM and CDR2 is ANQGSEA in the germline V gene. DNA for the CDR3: TGCACCCCAGGGCAAATCGATGGCTACACCTTC. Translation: CTPGQIDGYTF.

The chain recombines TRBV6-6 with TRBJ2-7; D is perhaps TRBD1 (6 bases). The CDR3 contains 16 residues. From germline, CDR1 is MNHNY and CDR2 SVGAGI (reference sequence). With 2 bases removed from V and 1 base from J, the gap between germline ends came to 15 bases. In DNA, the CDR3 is TGTGCCAGCAGTTACCACGGCGACAGGAGATCCTACGAGCAGTACTTC. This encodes CASSYHGDRRSYEQYF.

CDR3 nucleotide sequence: TGTGCCTGGAGTTGGGAGGAGGGCAATCAGCCCCAGCATTTT. Amino acid sequence: CAWSWEEGNQPQHF. The chain combines TRBV30 with TRBJ1-5; D call uncertain. This CDR3 region has 14 residues. The V and J ends lost 2 bases and 2 bases respectively, with 10 bases between them. Germline V gene sequence: CDR1 GTSNPN, CDR2 SVGIG (reference sequence). Complete variable domain (other parts from reference TRBV30 and TRBJ1-5): SQTIHQWPATLVQPVGSPLSLECTVEGTSNPNLYWYRQAAGRGLQLLFYSVGIGQISSEVPQNLSASRPQDRQFILSSKKLLLSDSGFYLCAWSWEEGNQPQHFGDGTRLSIL.

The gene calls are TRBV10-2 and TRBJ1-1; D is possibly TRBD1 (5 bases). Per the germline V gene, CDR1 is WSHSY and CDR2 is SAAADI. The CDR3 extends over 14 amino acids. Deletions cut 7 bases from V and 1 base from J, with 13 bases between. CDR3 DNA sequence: TGCGCCAGCATGACCGGGACCCCGAACACTGAAGCTTTCTTT. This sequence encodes CASMTGTPNTEAFF.

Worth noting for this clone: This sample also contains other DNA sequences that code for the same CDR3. The CDR3 DNA is TGTGCCAGCAGCCCCCGGGCCTACACCGGGGAGCTGTTTTTT. Translating gives CASSPRAYTGELFF. The chain carries TRBV7-9 and TRBJ2-2; D gene uncertain. Looked up from germline, CDR1 is SEHNR and CDR2 is FQNEAQ (reference sequence). This CDR3 spans 14 amino acids. The ends were cut back, 5 bases at V and 3 bases at J, with 10 bases in the middle.

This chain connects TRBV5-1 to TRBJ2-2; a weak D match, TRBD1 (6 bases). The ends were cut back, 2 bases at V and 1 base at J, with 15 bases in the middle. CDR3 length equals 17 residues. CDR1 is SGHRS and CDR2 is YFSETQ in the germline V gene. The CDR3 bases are TGCGCCAGCAGCTTACAGGGACCATCAGGGAACACCGGGGAGCTGTTTTTT. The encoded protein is CASSLQGPSGNTGELFF.

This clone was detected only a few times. DNA for the CDR3: TGTGCCAGTAGTATAGGGACAGTTCCTGGCTACACCTTC. It is translated as CASSIGTVPGYTF. The chain combines TRBV19 with TRBJ1-2, with a weak D call TRBD1 (6 bases). Trimming stripped 1 base from V and 7 bases from J, with 10 bases between. CDR3 length: 13 residues. CDR1 is LNHDA, CDR2 SQIVND, per germline (reference sequence).

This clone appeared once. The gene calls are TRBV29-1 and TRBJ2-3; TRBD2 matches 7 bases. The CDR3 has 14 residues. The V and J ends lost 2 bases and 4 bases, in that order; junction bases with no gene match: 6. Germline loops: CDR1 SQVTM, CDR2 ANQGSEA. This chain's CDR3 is CSVESGTQPDTQYF. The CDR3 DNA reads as TGCAGCGTTGAAAGCGGGACTCAACCAGATACGCAGTATTTT.

CDR3 in DNA: TGTGCCAGCAGCCCACGCGGGGGTTTAACCTACGAGCAGTACTTC. Its protein product is CASSPRGGLTYEQYF. V is TRBV5-4 and J is TRBJ2-7, with TRBD2 matching 7 bases. Germline V lookup: CDR1 SGHNT, CDR2 YYREEE (reference sequence). The V and J ends lost 4 bases and 2 bases, in that order; junction bases with no gene match: 9. This CDR3 has 15 amino acids.

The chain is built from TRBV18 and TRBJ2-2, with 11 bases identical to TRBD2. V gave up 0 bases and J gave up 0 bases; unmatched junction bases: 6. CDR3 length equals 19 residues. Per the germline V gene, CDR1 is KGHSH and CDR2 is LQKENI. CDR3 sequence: CASSPPGIAGGPNTGELFF. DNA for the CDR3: TGTGCCAGCTCACCACCGGGGATAGCGGGAGGGCCGAACACCGGGGAGCTGTTTTTT.

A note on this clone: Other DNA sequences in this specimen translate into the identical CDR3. CDR3 amino acids: CASSLSAGTDTQYF. The DNA for the CDR3 is TGTGCCAGCAGCTTAAGCGCCGGCACAGATACGCAGTATTTT. The rearrangement joins TRBV7-3 to TRBJ2-3; D unclear. The CDR3 totals 14 residues. Germline CDR1 is SGHTA and CDR2 is FQGTGA. The germline V and J ends were trimmed by 1 base and 1 base, with 6 bases remaining between them.

The CDR3 protein is CAIDDLSGRKDGELFF. The CDR3 region has the DNA TGTGCCATCGACGACCTTAGCGGGAGGAAGGACGGGGAGCTGTTTTTT. The chain uses TRBV6-4 and TRBJ2-2; TRBD2 agrees at 10 bases. V was pared by 10 bases and J by 7 bases, with 15 bases of the junction left unmatched. The CDR3 length is 16 residues. CDR1 MRHNA and CDR2 SNTAGT come from the germline V gene.

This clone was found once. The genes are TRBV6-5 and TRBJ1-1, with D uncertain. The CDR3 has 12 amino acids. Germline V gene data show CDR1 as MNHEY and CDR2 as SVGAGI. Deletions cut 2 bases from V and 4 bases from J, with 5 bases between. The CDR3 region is CASSYGGTEAFF. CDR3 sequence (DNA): TGTGCCAGCAGTTACGGCGGCACTGAAGCTTTCTTT.

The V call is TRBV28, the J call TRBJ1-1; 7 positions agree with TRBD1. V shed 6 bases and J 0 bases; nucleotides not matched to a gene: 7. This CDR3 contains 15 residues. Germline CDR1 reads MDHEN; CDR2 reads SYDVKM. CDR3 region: CASRKSGTVNTEAFF. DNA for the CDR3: TGTGCCAGCAGAAAGTCCGGGACAGTGAACACTGAAGCTTTCTTT.

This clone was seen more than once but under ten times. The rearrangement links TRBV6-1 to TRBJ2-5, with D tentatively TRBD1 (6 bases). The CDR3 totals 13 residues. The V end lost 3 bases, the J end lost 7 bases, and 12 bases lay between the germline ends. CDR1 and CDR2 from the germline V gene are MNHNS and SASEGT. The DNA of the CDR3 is TGTGCCAGCAGTGAGGGGGCGAGGGGGACCCAGTACTTC. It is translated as CASSEGARGTQYF.

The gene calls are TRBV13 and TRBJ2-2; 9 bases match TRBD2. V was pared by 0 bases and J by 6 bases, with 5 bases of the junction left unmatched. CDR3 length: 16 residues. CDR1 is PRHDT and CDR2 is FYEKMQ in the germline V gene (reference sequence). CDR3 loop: CASSLGLAGDSGELFF. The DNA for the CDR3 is TGTGCCAGCAGCTTAGGCTTAGCGGGGGATTCCGGGGAGCTGTTTTTT.

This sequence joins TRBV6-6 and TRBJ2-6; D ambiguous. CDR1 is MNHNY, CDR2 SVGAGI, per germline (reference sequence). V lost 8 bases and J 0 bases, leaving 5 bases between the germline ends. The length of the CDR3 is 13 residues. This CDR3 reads CASSISGANVLTF. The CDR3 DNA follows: TGTGCCAGCTCGATCTCTGGGGCCAACGTCCTGACTTTC.

CDR3 sequence (DNA): TGCGCCAGCAGCCAGCCGGGACAGGGCCAGACGAATCTAAATGGCTACACCTTC. Its translation is CASSQPGQGQTNLNGYTF. The rearrangement uses TRBV4-1 and TRBJ1-2; 9 bases match TRBD1. Germline V gene data show CDR1 as MGHRA and CDR2 as YSYEKL. V shed 3 bases, J shed 6 bases, and the junction held 17 bases outside the gene matches. This CDR3 contains 18 residues.

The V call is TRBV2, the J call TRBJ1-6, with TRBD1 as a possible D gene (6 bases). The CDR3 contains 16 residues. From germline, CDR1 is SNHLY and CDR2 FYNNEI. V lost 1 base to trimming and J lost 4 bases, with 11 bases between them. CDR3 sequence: CASSEGQGRYNSPLHF. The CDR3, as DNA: TGTGCCAGCAGTGAAGGGCAGGGGCGGTATAATTCACCCCTCCACTTT.

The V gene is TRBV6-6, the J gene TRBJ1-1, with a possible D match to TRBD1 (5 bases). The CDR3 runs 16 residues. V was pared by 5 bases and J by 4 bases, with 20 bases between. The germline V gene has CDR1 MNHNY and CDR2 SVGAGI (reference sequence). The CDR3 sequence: CASSKRQAWGSTEAFF. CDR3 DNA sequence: TGTGCCAGCAGTAAAAGGCAGGCCTGGGGGAGCACTGAAGCTTTCTTT.

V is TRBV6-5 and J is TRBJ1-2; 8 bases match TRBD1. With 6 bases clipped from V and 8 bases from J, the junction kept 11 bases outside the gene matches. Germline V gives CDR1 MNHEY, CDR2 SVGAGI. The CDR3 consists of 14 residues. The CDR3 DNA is TGTGCCAGCAGCCCATTCATAACAGGGGGAGGCTACACCTTC. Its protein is CASSPFITGGGYTF.

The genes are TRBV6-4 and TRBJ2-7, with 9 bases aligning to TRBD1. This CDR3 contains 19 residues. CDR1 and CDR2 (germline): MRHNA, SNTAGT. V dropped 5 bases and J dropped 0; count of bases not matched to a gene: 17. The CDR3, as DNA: TGTGCCAGCAGTCGACGAGAGGGGACAGGGCACCCCCCCTCCTACGAGCAGTACTTC. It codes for CASSRREGTGHPPSYEQYF.

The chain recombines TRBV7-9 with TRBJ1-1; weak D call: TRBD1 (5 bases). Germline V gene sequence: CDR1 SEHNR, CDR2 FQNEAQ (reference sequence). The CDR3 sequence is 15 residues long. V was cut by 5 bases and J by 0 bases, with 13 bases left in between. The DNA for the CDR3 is TGTGCCAGCAGCCACGACAGAACCATGAACACTGAAGCTTTCTTT. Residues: CASSHDRTMNTEAFF.

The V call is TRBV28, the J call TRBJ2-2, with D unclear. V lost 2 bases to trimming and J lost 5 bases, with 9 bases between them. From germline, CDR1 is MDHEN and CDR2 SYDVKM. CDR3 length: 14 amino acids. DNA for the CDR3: TGTGCCAGCAGTTTAGGTTCGAGGACCGGGGAGCTGTTTTTT. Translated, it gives CASSLGSRTGELFF.

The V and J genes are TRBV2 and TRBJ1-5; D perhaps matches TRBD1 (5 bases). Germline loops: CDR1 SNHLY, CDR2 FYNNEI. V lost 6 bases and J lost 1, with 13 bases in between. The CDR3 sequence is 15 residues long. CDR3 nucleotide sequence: TGTGCCAGCAGCGGATCAGGGATGAGCAATCAGCCCCAGCATTTT. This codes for CASSGSGMSNQPQHF. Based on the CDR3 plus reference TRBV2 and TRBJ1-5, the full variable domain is EPEVTQTPSHQVTQMGQEVILRCVPISNHLYFYWYRQILGQKVEFLVSFYNNEISEKSEIFDDQFSVERPDGSNFTLKIRSTKLEDSAMYFCASSGSGMSNQPQHFGDGTRLSIL.

This CDR3 is CASSRLMEPSYEQYF. The CDR3 coding sequence is TGTGCCAGCAGTCGCCTGATGGAGCCTTCCTACGAGCAGTACTTC. This sequence joins TRBV9 and TRBJ2-7; no firm D call. CDR1 is SGDLS, CDR2 YYNGEE, per germline. The CDR3 has 15 residues. V was pared by 5 bases and J by 1 base, with 16 bases between. Full variable domain (rest looked up from reference TRBV9 and TRBJ2-7): DSGVTQTPKHLITATGQRVTLRCSPRSGDLSVYWYQQSLDQGLQFLIQYYNGEERAKGNILERFSAQQFPDLHSELNLSSLELGDSALYFCASSRLMEPSYEQYFGPGTRLTVT.

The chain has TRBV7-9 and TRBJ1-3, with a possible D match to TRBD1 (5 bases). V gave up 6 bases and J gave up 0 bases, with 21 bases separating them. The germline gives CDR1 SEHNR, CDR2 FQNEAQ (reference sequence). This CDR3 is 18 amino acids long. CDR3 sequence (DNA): TGTGCCAGCAGGCAGCCAGTTGGGTCGGGGGTCTCTGGAAACACCATATATTTT. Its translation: CASRQPVGSGVSGNTIYF.